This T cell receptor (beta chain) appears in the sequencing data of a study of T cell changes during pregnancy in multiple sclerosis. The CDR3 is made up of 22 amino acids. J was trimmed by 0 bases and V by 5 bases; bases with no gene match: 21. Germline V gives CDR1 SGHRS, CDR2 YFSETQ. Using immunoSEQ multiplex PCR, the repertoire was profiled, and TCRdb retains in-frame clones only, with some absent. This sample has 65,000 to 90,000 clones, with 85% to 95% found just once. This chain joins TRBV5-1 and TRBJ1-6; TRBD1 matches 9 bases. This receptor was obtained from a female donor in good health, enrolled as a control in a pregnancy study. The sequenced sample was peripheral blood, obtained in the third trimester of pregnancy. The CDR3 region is CASSKIPGTGSSMSSYNSPLHF. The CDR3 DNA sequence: TGCGCCAGCAGTAAAATACCCGGGACAGGGAGTTCTATGAGCTCCTATAATTCACCCCTCCACTTT.